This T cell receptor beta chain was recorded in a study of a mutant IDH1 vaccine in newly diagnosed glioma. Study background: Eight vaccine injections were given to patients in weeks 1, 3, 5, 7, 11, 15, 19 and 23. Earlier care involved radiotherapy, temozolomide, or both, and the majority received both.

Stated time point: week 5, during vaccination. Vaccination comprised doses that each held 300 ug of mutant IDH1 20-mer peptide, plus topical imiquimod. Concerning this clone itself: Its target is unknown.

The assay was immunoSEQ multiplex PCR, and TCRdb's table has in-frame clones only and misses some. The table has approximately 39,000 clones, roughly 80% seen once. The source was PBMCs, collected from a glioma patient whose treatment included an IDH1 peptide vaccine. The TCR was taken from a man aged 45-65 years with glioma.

This chain's CDR3 is CASSEGTGGYGYTF. Written as DNA, the CDR3 is TGTGCCAGCAGTGAAGGGACAGGGGGCTATGGCTACACCTTC. This chain uses TRBV6-1 with TRBJ1-2, with 10 bases identical to TRBD1. Germline V lookup: CDR1 MNHNS, CDR2 SASEGT. The CDR3 loop spans 14 amino acids. The V segment lost 1 base and the J segment 4 bases; nucleotides outside the gene matches: 0.